This T cell receptor beta chain is drawn from a study of blood T cells in healthy people across ages. This CDR3 is 11 amino acids long. Germline CDR1 SQVTM, CDR2 ANQGSEA. Trimming stripped 5 bases from V and 4 bases from J, with 6 bases between. Donors were healthy Caucasian individuals from Russia aged about 6 to 95. Peripheral blood from each donor was collected in a volume of 9.5 to 10 milliliters. Primers used in a second PCR of about 6 to 11 cycles were a sample-barcoded 5' primer and a J-beta primer mix. Via MiXCR, TCRdb re-called the 5' RACE reads, giving one row per CDR3 protein. The repertoire includes over 950,000 distinct CDR3 sequences, roughly half of them detected once, and about 21% sits in the top ten. Findings and limits, study-wide: A conclusive naive versus antigen-experienced comparison was prevented by the unsorted PBMCs.

As for this clonotype: The antigen remains undetermined.

The sequence derives from a woman aged 55 to 70 in good health. The sequencing sample was made of blood. The chain recombines TRBV29-1 with TRBJ1-3, with unresolved D. In DNA, the CDR3 is TGCAGCGTTCATACCGGAAACACCATATATTTT. Translated, it gives CSVHTGNTIYF.